The 8 T cell receptor beta chains reported below all come from one sample, sequenced in a study of cytomegalovirus exposure and HLA in healthy donors. TCRdb keeps only in-frame clones here, not all; method: immunoSEQ multiplex PCR. The sample shows 90,000 to 100,000 clones, 87% of them seen only once. The sequenced sample consisted of PBMCs. Receptors originate from a young man in good health and CMV-seropositive.

This clone has a single count. The J gene is TRBJ2-7, the V gene TRBV9; TRBD1 aligns across 8 bases. The CDR3 runs 13 residues. J lost 4 bases, V lost 3 bases, and 3 bases had no gene match. Germline CDR1 SGDLS, CDR2 YYNGEE. The CDR3 sequence: CASSGGQEYEQYF. The CDR3 region has the DNA TGTGCCAGCAGCGGGGGACAGGAATACGAGCAGTACTTC. Supplemented by reference TRBV9 and TRBJ2-7, the full variable domain reads DSGVTQTPKHLITATGQRVTLRCSPRSGDLSVYWYQQSLDQGLQFLIQYYNGEERAKGNILERFSAQQFPDLHSELNLSSLELGDSALYFCASSGGQEYEQYFGPGTRLTVT.

J is TRBJ2-2 and V is TRBV7-9; 9 nucleotides agree with TRBD1. This CDR3 contains 17 residues. V dropped 6 bases and J dropped 6; count of bases not matched to a gene: 14. Germline lookup yields CDR1 SEHNR and CDR2 FQNEAQ (reference sequence). The CDR3 sequence is CASSLTPGTGTAGELFF. In DNA form, the CDR3 reads TGTGCCAGCAGTTTAACACCCGGGACAGGGACGGCCGGGGAGCTGTTTTTT.

The chain joins TRBV7-3 to TRBJ2-3; TRBD2 agrees at 10 bases. V shed 8 bases, J shed 3 bases, and the junction held 5 bases outside the gene matches. CDR1 is SGHTA, CDR2 FQGTGA, per germline. The CDR3 contains 14 residues. Written as DNA, the CDR3 is TGTGCCAGCGGTTCGGGACTAGCGACAGATACGCAGTATTTT. The encoded protein is CASGSGLATDTQYF.

This clone appeared once. This chain's CDR3 is CASSSGHSNQPQHF. The CDR3 region has the DNA TGTGCCAGCAGCTCGGGACACAGCAATCAGCCCCAGCATTTT. The chain uses TRBV7-9 and TRBJ1-5; possibly TRBD1 for D (6 bases). The V and J ends lost 4 bases and 1 base respectively, with 8 bases between them. The CDR3 covers 14 residues. The germline V gene encodes CDR1 SEHNR and CDR2 FQNEAQ (reference sequence).

CDR3 nucleotide sequence: TGTGCCAGCAGCTTACTACTCGGGTCAGGGGGCTACACCGGGGAGCTGTTTTTT. Protein: CASSLLLGSGGYTGELFF. The chain has TRBV11-3 and TRBJ2-2; 8 bases agree with TRBD1. Trimming removed 2 bases from V and 3 bases from J; junction bases left unmatched: 11. This CDR3 is 18 amino acids long. From germline, CDR1 is SGHNT and CDR2 YENEEA.

This rearrangement joins TRBV7-9 to TRBJ2-7; the D gene is possibly TRBD1 (5 bases). The ends were cut back, 4 bases at V and 3 bases at J, with 7 bases in the middle. The CDR3 contains 12 residues. The germline gives CDR1 SEHNR, CDR2 FQNEAQ (reference sequence). This CDR3 reads CASSSDIYEQYF. CDR3 DNA: TGTGCCAGCAGCTCGGACATCTACGAGCAGTACTTC.

This clone was seen more than once but under ten times. The DNA of the CDR3 is TGCGCCAGCAGCTTCGGGGCCGATCTAGCGGCCCAAGAGACCCAGTACTTC. Its protein product is CASSFGADLAAQETQYF. This chain joins TRBV5-1 and TRBJ2-5, with 7 bases fitting TRBD2. Germline CDR1 reads SGHRS; CDR2 reads YFSETQ. The CDR3 has 17 amino acids. The V and J ends lost 2 bases and 1 base, in that order; junction bases with no gene match: 11.

This clone was observed a single time. This chain links TRBV4-2 with TRBJ1-4; D is possibly TRBD1 (6 bases). This CDR3 is built from 16 residues. Between the trimmed V and J ends, which lost 2 bases and 7 bases, there was a span of 17 bases. Looked up from germline, CDR1 is LGHNA and CDR2 is YNFKEQ. CDR3 sequence: CASSQQIGGLVEKLFF. DNA of the CDR3: TGTGCCAGCAGCCAACAAATCGGGGGGCTTGTTGAAAAACTGTTTTTT.